The 23 T cell receptor beta chains presented below share a single source sample, sequenced in a study of blood T cell repertoires in COVID-19. The repertoire was sequenced with immunoSEQ multiplex PCR; TCRdb's copy has only in-frame clones and lacks some. This sample carries a few hundred thousand clones, more than 75% of them seen once, and the ten largest clones take approximately 1.2%. Material: PBMCs or T cells enriched from blood (not recorded which). These receptors came from a man aged 25 to 45 who had recovered from COVID-19.

V gene TRBV10-1 combines with J gene TRBJ1-6, with D tentatively TRBD1 (5 bases). Trimming stripped 7 bases from V and 6 bases from J, with 25 bases between. There are 18 residues in the CDR3. Per germline, CDR1 WNHNN and CDR2 SYGVQD (reference sequence). The CDR3 DNA reads TGCGCCAGCACCCCCTGCGTCCGCAGGGCCCCCCTTAATTCACCCCTCCACTTT. It is translated as CASTPCVRRAPLNSPLHF.

The chain uses TRBV12-3 or TRBV12-4 and TRBJ2-7; 7 bases match TRBD1. The ends lost 6 bases at V and 4 bases at J; junction bases unmatched: 6. CDR3 length: 13 amino acids. DNA for the CDR3: TGTGCCAGCAGAACGGGACAGACATACGAGCAGTACTTC. It specifies CASRTGQTYEQYF.

J is TRBJ1-3 and V is TRBV2, with D unclear. CDR1 is SNHLY and CDR2 is FYNNEI in the germline V gene. The CDR3 runs 15 residues. The V gene lost 7 bases and the J gene lost 0 bases, with 13 bases spanning the gap. In DNA form, the CDR3 reads TGTGCCAGCACCGCCCAGGTTCTCTCTGGAAACACCATATATTTT. Translated: CASTAQVLSGNTIYF.

This clone was seen a single time. This chain connects TRBV6-5 to TRBJ2-7; 10 bases fit TRBD1. V shed 8 bases and J 2 bases; nucleotides not matched to a gene: 9. From germline, CDR1 is MNHEY and CDR2 SVGAGI. The CDR3 totals 15 residues. The CDR3 bases are TGTGCCAGCTCTCAGTCGGGGACAGGGGCCTACGAGCAGTACTTC. It codes for CASSQSGTGAYEQYF.

V and J are TRBV15 and TRBJ1-6; no clear D. CDR3 length equals 18 residues. V lost 0 bases and J 1 base, leaving 13 bases between the germline ends. CDR1 LNHNV and CDR2 YYDKDF come from the germline V gene (reference sequence). The CDR3 nucleotides are TGTGCCACCAGCAGAGATCCTCTTTCGGGGTCCTATAATTCACCCCTCCACTTT. This translates into CATSRDPLSGSYNSPLHF.

This clone was detected only once. The chain is built from TRBV1 and TRBJ2-3; the table's D gene call, TRBD2, was not cross checked with the DNA. TRBV1 is annotated as a pseudogene. The CDR3 covers 14 residues. In DNA, the CDR3 is TGCACCAGCATTCGGGAGGGGCATAGAGATACGCAGTATTTT. Protein: CTSIREGHRDTQYF.

The CDR3 loop reads CASKTGRGQGRTSNQPQHF. CDR3 bases: TGTGCCAGCAAGACCGGGAGGGGACAGGGTCGCACTAGCAATCAGCCCCAGCATTTT. The genes are TRBV19 and TRBJ1-5; 9 nucleotides match TRBD1. There are 19 residues in the CDR3. J lost 0 bases, V lost 9 bases, and 18 bases had no gene match. From germline, CDR1 is LNHDA and CDR2 SQIVND (reference sequence).

V is TRBV10-2 and J is TRBJ2-3; possibly TRBD2 for D (5 bases). Per germline, CDR1 WSHSY and CDR2 SAAADI. Trimming removed 7 bases at V and 5 bases at J, with 13 bases between. The CDR3 covers 13 residues. CDR3 sequence (DNA): TGCGCCAGCACGAGTCGAGGAGGAGATACGCAGTATTTT. Translated, it gives CASTSRGGDTQYF.

This clone has just a few counts. CDR3 nucleotides: TGCAGCGTTGGAGGTGACGGATTGTACGAGCAGTACTTC. This encodes CSVGGDGLYEQYF. The V call is TRBV29-1, the J call TRBJ2-7; no definite D call. The germline V gene has CDR1 SQVTM and CDR2 ANQGSEA. Trimming took 4 bases from V and 4 from J, leaving 14 bases between them. There are 13 residues in the CDR3.

The rearrangement uses TRBV6-5 and TRBJ2-7; tentative D call: TRBD1 (5 bases). The V end lost 5 bases, the J end lost 3 bases, and 11 bases lay between the germline ends. This CDR3 spans 13 amino acids. CDR1 is MNHEY and CDR2 is SVGAGI in the germline V gene. The CDR3 DNA reads TGTGCCAGCAGTAGCAGGGTAAACTACGAGCAGTACTTC. This encodes CASSSRVNYEQYF.

The chain recombines TRBV30 with TRBJ1-4; no clear D gene. There are 13 residues in the CDR3. Germline loops: CDR1 GTSNPN, CDR2 SVGIG (reference sequence). V lost 2 bases to trimming and J lost 4 bases, with 8 bases between them. As DNA, the CDR3 is TGTGCCTGGAGTTGGCGGAGTAATGAAAAACTGTTTTTT. Its protein product is CAWSWRSNEKLFF.

This chain joins TRBV6-5 and TRBJ1-5, with D possibly matching TRBD1 (6 bases). Germline V gene sequence: CDR1 MNHEY, CDR2 SVGAGI. CDR3 length: 15 amino acids. Trimming removed 0 bases from V and 3 bases from J, with 9 bases in between. The CDR3 reads CASSYSGQLNQPQHF. DNA of the CDR3: TGTGCCAGCAGTTACTCGGGACAACTCAATCAGCCCCAGCATTTT.

V and J are TRBV6-5 and TRBJ1-2; 7 bases are shared with TRBD1. CDR3 length equals 14 residues. The germline V gene has CDR1 MNHEY and CDR2 SVGAGI. Trimming removed 6 bases from V and 8 bases from J; junction bases left unmatched: 12. CDR3 loop: CASSHDRVSSGYTF. CDR3 coding DNA: TGTGCCAGCAGCCACGACAGGGTTAGTTCCGGCTACACCTTC.

The chain carries TRBV30 and TRBJ1-1; 7 nucleotides agree with TRBD1. The CDR3 has 13 residues. The J segment lost 4 bases and the V segment lost 4 bases, leaving 6 bases of the junction unmatched. Germline CDR1 is GTSNPN and CDR2 is SVGIG (reference sequence). CDR3 nucleotides: TGTGCCTGGATCCCCAGGGGGAGCACTGAAGCTTTCTTT. Amino acids: CAWIPRGSTEAFF. Complete variable domain (other parts from reference TRBV30 and TRBJ1-1): SQTIHQWPATLVQPVGSPLSLECTVEGTSNPNLYWYRQAAGRGLQLLFYSVGIGQISSEVPQNLSASRPQDRQFILSSKKLLLSDSGFYLCAWIPRGSTEAFFGQGTRLTVV.

The rearrangement links TRBV5-1 to TRBJ1-1, with D perhaps TRBD1 (6 bases). This CDR3 contains 14 residues. V lost 3 bases, J lost 1 base, and 10 bases lay in between. Germline V CDR1 and CDR2: SGHRS, YFSETQ. CDR3 in DNA: TGCGCCAGCAGCTCCACAGGGACGAACACTGAAGCTTTCTTT. It translates to CASSSTGTNTEAFF. The full variable domain, rest sourced from reference TRBV5-1 and TRBJ1-1, is KAGVTQTPRYLIKTRGQQVTLSCSPISGHRSVSWYQQTPGQGLQFLFEYFSETQRNKGNFPGRFSGRQFSNSRSEMNVSTLELGDSALYLCASSSTGTNTEAFFGQGTRLTVV.

V is TRBV27 and J is TRBJ1-2; D call uncertain. Deletions cut 5 bases from V and 6 bases from J, with 7 bases between. This CDR3 has 11 residues. Germline V gene lookup returns CDR1 MNHEY and CDR2 SMNVEV (reference sequence). CDR3 coding DNA: TGTGCCAGCAGTAATGGCCATGGCTACACCTTC. Amino acid sequence: CASSNGHGYTF.

This clone was observed once. This sequence joins TRBV30 and TRBJ1-4, with 10 positions matching TRBD1. Unmatched junction bases numbered 5, after V lost 3 bases and J lost 7 bases. CDR3 length: 14 amino acids. From germline, CDR1 is GTSNPN and CDR2 SVGIG (reference sequence). The CDR3 region is CAWRRTGGSEKLFF. As DNA, the CDR3 is TGTGCCTGGAGGAGGACAGGGGGAAGTGAAAAACTGTTTTTT.

The chain links TRBV30 to TRBJ1-4; 7 nucleotides line up with TRBD1. Germline CDR1 and CDR2: GTSNPN and SVGIG (reference sequence). V shed 5 bases, J shed 4 bases, and the junction held 4 bases outside the gene matches. This CDR3 has 13 residues. The chain's CDR3 is CAWGDSNNEKLFF. CDR3 nucleotides: TGTGCCTGGGGGGACAGTAATAATGAAAAACTGTTTTTT.

The chain has TRBV4-2 and TRBJ2-3; 7 nucleotides match TRBD1. The CDR3 runs 15 residues. The V gene's germline CDR1 is LGHNA and CDR2 YNFKEQ. V lost 0 bases to trimming and J lost 2 bases; unmatched junction nucleotides: 2. For the CDR3, the DNA is TGTGCCAGCAGCCAAGAAGGGACAGCCACAGATACGCAGTATTTT. Translation gives CASSQEGTATDTQYF.

V usage is TRBV18 and J usage is TRBJ1-6, with 8 bases matching TRBD1. This CDR3 has 15 residues. Per germline, CDR1 KGHSH and CDR2 LQKENI. With V trimmed by 3 bases and J by 7 bases, 5 bases remained unmatched. CDR3 loop: CASSPQGAWNSPLHF. CDR3 DNA sequence: TGTGCCAGCTCACCGCAGGGGGCCTGGAATTCACCCCTCCACTTT.

The chain joins TRBV6-5 to TRBJ2-7; TRBD1 matches 7 bases. The CDR3 runs 13 residues. V lost 7 bases, J lost 0 bases, and 3 bases stayed unmatched. The germline CDR1 and CDR2 sequences are MNHEY and SVGAGI. The CDR3 is CASNPGGSYEQYF. The CDR3 DNA sequence: TGTGCCAGCAACCCAGGGGGCTCCTACGAGCAGTACTTC.

The rearrangement joins TRBV12-3 or TRBV12-4 to TRBJ1-2; no clear D. V lost 5 bases, J lost 8 bases, and 12 bases lay in between. The CDR3 covers 12 residues. The CDR3 sequence: CASSLGLIGYTF. The CDR3 DNA follows: TGTGCCAGCAGTCTTGGACTCATAGGCTACACCTTC.

The CDR3 spells CASTGQGTFQPQHF. The CDR3 DNA reads as TGTGCCAGCACGGGACAGGGGACTTTTCAGCCCCAGCATTTT. V and J are TRBV2 and TRBJ1-5; 10 bases agree with TRBD1. The CDR3 loop spans 14 amino acids. Germline CDR1 SNHLY, CDR2 FYNNEI. The V and J ends lost 7 bases and 6 bases, in that order; junction bases with no gene match: 6.